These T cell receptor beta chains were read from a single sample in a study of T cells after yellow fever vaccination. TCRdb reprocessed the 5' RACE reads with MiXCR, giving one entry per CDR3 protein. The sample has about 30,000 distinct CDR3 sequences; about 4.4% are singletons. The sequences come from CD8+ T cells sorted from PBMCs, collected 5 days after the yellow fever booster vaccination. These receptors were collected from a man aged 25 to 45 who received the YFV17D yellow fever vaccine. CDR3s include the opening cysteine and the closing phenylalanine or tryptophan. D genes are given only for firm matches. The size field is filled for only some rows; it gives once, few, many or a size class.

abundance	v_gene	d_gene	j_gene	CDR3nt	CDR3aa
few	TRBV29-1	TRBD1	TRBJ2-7	TGCAGCGCCTCGGGGACAGGGGTTGCCGAGCAGTACTTC	CSASGTGVAEQYF
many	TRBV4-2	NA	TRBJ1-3	TGTGCCAGCAGCCGACCCAGGGACCTCTCTGGAAACACCATATATTTT	CASSRPRDLSGNTIYF
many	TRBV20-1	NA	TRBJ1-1	TGCTGTGCTATACTGAACACTGAAGCTTTCTTT	CCAILNTEAFF
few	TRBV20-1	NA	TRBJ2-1	TGCTGTGCTAGAGATGTGCGGGTGTTTAGCTCCTACAATGAGCAGTTCTTC	CCARDVRVFSSYNEQFF
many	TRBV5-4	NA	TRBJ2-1	TGTGCCAGCAGCTTGGTCGGCCAGCTCAATGAGCAGTTCTTC	CASSLVGQLNEQFF
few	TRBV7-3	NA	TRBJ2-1	TGTGCCAGCAGCAAAGGTCCGGGGGTAAATGAGCAGTTCTTC	CASSKGPGVNEQFF
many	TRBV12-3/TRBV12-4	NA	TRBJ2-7	TGTGCCAGCAACTCCCCCCTTCACTACGAGCAGTACTTC	CASNSPLHYEQYF
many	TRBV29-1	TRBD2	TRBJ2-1	TGCAGCGTTGAAGAGGGGGGGACTACCTACAATGAGCAGTTCTTC	CSVEEGGTTYNEQFF
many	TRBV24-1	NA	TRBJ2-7	TGTGCCACCAGTGATATCAGTTCCTACGAGCAGTACTTC	CATSDISSYEQYF
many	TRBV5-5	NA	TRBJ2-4	TGTGCCAGCAGCTTGGGAGGAGATGGCCTTCAGTACTTC	CASSLGGDGLQYF
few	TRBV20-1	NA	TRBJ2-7	TGCAGTGCTAGGTCGGGATCCTCCTACGAGCAGTACTTC	CSARSGSSYEQYF
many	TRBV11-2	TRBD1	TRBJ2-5	TGTGCCAGCAGCTTAGACTTGGACAGGCCGGAGACCCAGTACTTC	CASSLDLDRPETQYF
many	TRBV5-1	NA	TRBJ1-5	TGCGCCAGCAGCTCCGGGGGGTACAATCAGCCCCAGCATTTT	CASSSGGYNQPQHF
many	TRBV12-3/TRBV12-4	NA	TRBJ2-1	TGTGCCAGCAGTTTTCAAACTCTGAGGTATGAGCAGTTCTTC	CASSFQTLRYEQFF
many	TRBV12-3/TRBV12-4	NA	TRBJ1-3	TGTGCCAGCAAACTCCGGGGGGGTGGAAACACCATATATTTT	CASKLRGGGNTIYF
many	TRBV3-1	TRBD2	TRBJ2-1	TGTGCCAGCAGCCAAGTGGGAGGGGATGAGCAGTTCTTC	CASSQVGGDEQFF
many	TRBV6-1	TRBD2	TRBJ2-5	TGTGCCAGCGGCCCCACTAGCGGCCCGCGGGAGACCCAGTACTTC	CASGPTSGPRETQYF
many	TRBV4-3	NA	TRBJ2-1	TGCGCCAGCAGCCAAGAAGGGAGCGGATCCTACAATGAGCAGTTCTTC	CASSQEGSGSYNEQFF
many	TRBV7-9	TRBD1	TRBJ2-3	TGTGCCAGCAAGCCCTCGGACAGGGTCAGGGCAGATACGCAGTATTTT	CASKPSDRVRADTQYF
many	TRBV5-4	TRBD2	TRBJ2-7	TGTGCCAGCAGCCCCAAAAGGACTAGCGGGAGCAGCGAGCAGTACTTC	CASSPKRTSGSSEQYF
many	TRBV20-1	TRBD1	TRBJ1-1	TGCAGTGCTAGAGTAGGGACAGGACTGGGCACTGAAGCTTTCTTT	CSARVGTGLGTEAFF
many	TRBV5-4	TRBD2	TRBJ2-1	TGTGCCAGCAGCTTGGGGACTAGCGGGAGGGCCGGATACAATGAGCAGTTCTTC	CASSLGTSGRAGYNEQFF
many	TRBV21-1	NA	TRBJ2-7	TGTGCCAGCACCGAACCCTCGGGACAACGGCCCGAGCAGTACTTC	CASTEPSGQRPEQYF
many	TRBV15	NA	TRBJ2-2	TGTGCCACCCTCCAGACAGGGAACACCGGGGAGCTGTTTTTT	CATLQTGNTGELFF
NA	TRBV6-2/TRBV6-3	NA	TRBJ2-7	TGTGCGGGCGGGCGGTCGCCCTACGAGCAGTACTTC	CAGGRSPYEQYF
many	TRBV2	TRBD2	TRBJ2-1	TGTGCCAGCATTCCCGGACTAGGTGTCTACAATGAGCAGTTCTTC	CASIPGLGVYNEQFF
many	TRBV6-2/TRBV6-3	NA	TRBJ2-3	TGTGCCAGCAGTCAGAAACACCCGGGCATCAAAGGCCCAGATACGCAGTATTTT	CASSQKHPGIKGPDTQYF
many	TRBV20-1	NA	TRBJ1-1	TGCAGTGCTAGAGATCCGGGGGGAGGCAACACTGAAGCTTTCTTT	CSARDPGGGNTEAFF
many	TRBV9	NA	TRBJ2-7	TGTGCCAGCAGCCCCTGGGACTTCCCCTACGAGCAGTACTTC	CASSPWDFPYEQYF
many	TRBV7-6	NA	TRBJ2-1	TGTGCCAGCAGCTTATCCAAGTATGGGGCCTACAATGAGCAGTTCTTC	CASSLSKYGAYNEQFF
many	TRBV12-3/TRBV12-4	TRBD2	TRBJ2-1	TGTGCCAGCAGTCGATACCCGGGAGGAAATGAGCAGTTCTTC	CASSRYPGGNEQFF
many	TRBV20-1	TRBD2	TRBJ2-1	TGCAGTGCGTTTGGGAGGTTGCGGGAGGAAGGGGGATGGAATGAGCAGTTCTTC	CSAFGRLREEGGWNEQFF
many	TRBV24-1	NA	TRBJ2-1	TGTGCCACCTCCCTTAGCGGTTACAATGAGCAGTTCTTC	CATSLSGYNEQFF
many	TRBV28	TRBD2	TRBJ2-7	TGTGCCAGCAGTCCGTTGTCTAGCGGACGCTACGAGCAGTACTTC	CASSPLSSGRYEQYF
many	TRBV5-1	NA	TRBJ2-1	TGCGCCAGCAGTCTTGGGCATGAGCAGTTCTTC	CASSLGHEQFF
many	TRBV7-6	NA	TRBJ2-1	TGTGCCAGCAGCTTAAACCTGGGGTCAGGGAACGAGCAGTTCTTC	CASSLNLGSGNEQFF
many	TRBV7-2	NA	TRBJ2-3	TGTGCCAGCAGCTTACCCACGGAGGTCTTAAGCACAGATACGCAGTATTTT	CASSLPTEVLSTDTQYF
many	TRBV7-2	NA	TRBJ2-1	TGTGCCAGCAGCGCTTTAGCCGGGACACTTAACAATGAGCAGTTCTTC	CASSALAGTLNNEQFF
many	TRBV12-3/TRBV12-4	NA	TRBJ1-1	TGTGCCAGCAGTTTTCAGGGAACTGAAGCTTTCTTT	CASSFQGTEAFF
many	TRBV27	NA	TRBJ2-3	TGTGCCAGCAGGACCACAGATACGCAGTATTTT	CASRTTDTQYF
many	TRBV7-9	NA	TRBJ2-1	TGTGCCAGCAAGATTACAGGTTTCGAGCAGTTCTTC	CASKITGFEQFF
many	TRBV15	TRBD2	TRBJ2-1	TGTGCCACCATACCGGGGGAGGGCCCCTACAATGAGCAGTTCTTC	CATIPGEGPYNEQFF
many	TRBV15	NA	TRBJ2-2	TGTGCCACCAGCAGAGATTTGGCAGGGAGGACCGGGGAGCTGTTTTTT	CATSRDLAGRTGELFF
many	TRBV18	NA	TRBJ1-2	TGTGCCAGCTCACTAGGCGGCTACACCTTC	CASSLGGYTF